The clone carrying this TCR beta chain was counted a few times. This sample is part of a study of cytomegalovirus exposure and HLA in healthy donors. In the PCR, 60 Vbeta and 13 Jbeta primers were used. Data came from immunoSEQ multiplex PCR; TCRdb stores just in-frame clones and leaves some out. The data contain tens of thousands of clones, 84% of them singletons. CDR3 length: 13 amino acids. V was clipped by 2 bases and J by 8 bases, with 12 bases between them. The germline gives CDR1 SEHNR, CDR2 FQNEAQ (reference sequence). The source material was PBMCs. The V call is TRBV7-9, the J call TRBJ1-1; no reliable D call. The source is a woman in her late teens or twenties in good health and CMV-seropositive. The CDR3 here is CASSLSLSGEAFF. The CDR3 coding sequence is TGTGCCAGCAGCTTATCCCTCTCGGGGGAAGCTTTCTTT. Based on the CDR3 plus reference TRBV7-9 and TRBJ1-1, the full variable domain is DTGVSQNPRHKITKRGQNVTFRCDPISEHNRLYWYRQTLGQGPEFLTYFQNEAQLEKSRLLSDRFSAERPKGSFSTLEIQRTEQGDSAMYLCASSLSLSGEAFFGQGTRLTVV.